This T cell receptor (beta chain) was obtained from a study of blood T cell repertoires in COVID-19. Across the whole study: Samples representing acute and convalescent COVID-19 were sourced from the United States, Italy and Spain.

How the authors handled the data: Reference gene primer amplification in the assay estimated nucleated cell counts. Generated by immunoSEQ multiplex PCR, the TCRdb table keeps only in-frame clones and is missing some. The DNA gave D and trimming, while V, J and clone size come from that table. The sample holds approximately 170,000 clones, about 88% seen once. Sequencing input: peripheral blood. The sequence was collected from a man aged 50 to 60 who had recovered from COVID-19.

Here the CDR3 reads CASSLGPGGEQYF. In DNA, the CDR3 is TGTGCCAGCAGCTTAGGTCCAGGAGGCGAGCAGTACTTC. V gene TRBV11-3 combines with J gene TRBJ2-7; D is possibly TRBD2 (5 bases). The ends were cut back, 1 base at V and 6 bases at J, with 10 bases in the middle. CDR3 length equals 13 residues. Germline V CDR1 and CDR2: SGHNT, YENEEA. Supplemented by reference TRBV11-3 and TRBJ2-7, the full variable domain reads EAGVVQSPRYKIIEKKQPVAFWCNPISGHNTLYWYLQNLGQGPELLIRYENEEAVDDSQLPKDRFSAERLKGVDSTLKIQPAELGDSAVYLCASSLGPGGEQYFGPGTRLTVT.